These 27 T cell receptor beta chains originate from one sample sequenced in a study of cytomegalovirus exposure and HLA in healthy donors. The PCR was carried out with 60 Vbeta primers and 13 Jbeta primers. Profiling relied on immunoSEQ multiplex PCR, and the TCRdb table lists in-frame clones only, not all of them. The profile shows over 150,000 clones, roughly 85% of them singletons. The sample was PBMCs. The receptors were gathered from a man aged 25-45 years in good health and CMV-seropositive.

The CDR3 is CASSRLRPGQITDTQYF. CDR3 in DNA: TGTGCCAGCTCACGATTACGTCCGGGACAGATCACAGATACGCAGTATTTT. This chain uses TRBV18 with TRBJ2-3, with 7 bases lining up with TRBD1. The CDR3 is 17 amino acids. Germline V CDR1 and CDR2: KGHSH, LQKENI. The V gene end was trimmed by 4 bases and the J gene end by 2 bases; junction bases not matched to a gene: 12.

The chain links TRBV7-2 to TRBJ2-6; D gene unclear. The V end was cut by 0 bases, the J end by 0 bases, with 6 bases between. This CDR3 has 16 residues. CDR1 is SGHTA, CDR2 FQGNSA, per germline. The CDR3: CASSLAQASGANVLTF. In DNA form, the CDR3 reads TGTGCCAGCAGCTTAGCGCAGGCCTCTGGGGCCAACGTCCTGACTTTC.

The sample holds a few counts of this clone. This sequence joins TRBV10-2 and TRBJ1-5, with 9 bases lining up with TRBD1. Germline CDR1 is WSHSY and CDR2 is SAAADI. J lost 5 bases, V lost 3 bases, and 2 bases had no gene match. The CDR3 runs to 14 residues. CDR3 nucleotide sequence: TGCGCCAGCAGTGACGGACAGGGGTATCAGCCCCAGCATTTT. It yields the protein CASSDGQGYQPQHF.

The chain joins TRBV28 to TRBJ2-1; TRBD2 agrees at 7 bases. V trimming: 5 bases; J trimming: 8 bases; junction bases outside the gene matches: 15. CDR3 length equals 16 residues. Germline V gives CDR1 MDHEN, CDR2 SYDVKM. As DNA, the CDR3 is TGTGCCAGCAGTCCCCCCCCGGGGAGGGGTGACCATGAGCAGTTCTTC. Protein sequence: CASSPPPGRGDHEQFF.

This chain connects TRBV7-2 to TRBJ1-5; the match to TRBD1 covers 8 bases. From germline, CDR1 is SGHTA and CDR2 FQGNSA. The CDR3 totals 14 residues. Germline trimming cut 4 bases from V and 11 bases from J; bases unmatched to any gene: 10. The CDR3 here is CASSSQGAVSTQHF. As DNA, the CDR3 is TGTGCCAGCAGCTCTCAGGGGGCCGTCTCGACCCAGCATTTT.

Concerning this clone: Other DNA sequences from this sample encode an identical CDR3 as well. This chain links TRBV9 with TRBJ2-5; the match to TRBD2 covers 9 bases. V lost 2 bases and J lost 5; bases outside the gene matches: 4. This CDR3 has 14 residues. Per germline, CDR1 SGDLS and CDR2 YYNGEE. The CDR3 DNA sequence: TGTGCCAGCAGCGTCGGGACTAGCCAGGAGACCCAGTACTTC. This codes for CASSVGTSQETQYF.

The genes are TRBV19 and TRBJ2-1; D unclear. Germline V CDR1 and CDR2: LNHDA, SQIVND (reference sequence). The CDR3 loop spans 12 amino acids. Trimming pared 6 bases from V and 6 bases from J, leaving 9 bases between. CDR3 in amino acids: CASRPPGNEQFF. The CDR3 DNA reads TGTGCCAGTAGACCTCCAGGCAATGAGCAGTTCTTC.

The chain uses TRBV4-3 and TRBJ2-1; 11 nucleotides match TRBD2. V shed 4 bases and J 4 bases; nucleotides not matched to a gene: 9. The CDR3 sequence is 17 residues long. In germline, CDR1 is LGHNA, CDR2 YSLEER. CDR3 protein: CASSPAGTSGSYNEQFF. CDR3 in DNA: TGCGCCAGCAGCCCAGCAGGGACTAGCGGATCTTACAATGAGCAGTTCTTC.

The chain employs TRBV9 and TRBJ2-1, with D perhaps TRBD1 (6 bases). CDR3 length: 15 amino acids. The germline V and J ends were trimmed by 0 bases and 3 bases, with 10 bases remaining between them. The germline V gene has CDR1 SGDLS and CDR2 YYNGEE. The CDR3 DNA follows: TGTGCCAGCAGCGTAGGTCAGGGGAACTACAATGAGCAGTTCTTC. Amino acid sequence: CASSVGQGNYNEQFF.

The DNA of the CDR3 is TGCGCCAGCAGCCGAGCAGGACAGGGGAACTATGGCTACACCTTC. Translating gives CASSRAGQGNYGYTF. The chain uses TRBV4-1 and TRBJ1-2; 9 bases are a match to TRBD1. The CDR3 runs to 15 residues. Per germline, CDR1 MGHRA and CDR2 YSYEKL. Trimming cost V 4 bases and J 2 bases; bases outside gene matches: 5.

V usage is TRBV10-1 and J usage is TRBJ2-3; D is perhaps TRBD1 (6 bases). The V gene lost 0 bases and the J gene lost 9 bases, with 10 bases spanning the gap. The CDR3 has 13 residues. Germline CDR1 is WNHNN and CDR2 is SYGVQD (reference sequence). CDR3 nucleotide sequence: TGCGCCAGCAGTGAGTCTACAGGGATAACGCAGTATTTT. This encodes CASSESTGITQYF.

This clone was observed a few times. The V gene is TRBV6-1, the J gene TRBJ2-5; 9 bases agree with TRBD1. The CDR3 covers 13 residues. Per the germline V gene, CDR1 is MNHNS and CDR2 is SASEGT. Germline trimming cut 4 bases from V and 4 bases from J; bases unmatched to any gene: 1. CDR3 in amino acids: CASSGQGVETQYF. DNA of the CDR3: TGTGCCAGCAGTGGACAGGGGGTAGAGACCCAGTACTTC.

This chain joins TRBV5-6 and TRBJ2-3, with TRBD1 matching over 7 bases. The CDR3 covers 15 residues. V gave up 2 bases and J gave up 1 base; unmatched junction bases: 4. The germline V gene has CDR1 SGHDT and CDR2 YYEEEE. The CDR3 DNA reads as TGTGCCAGCAGCTTCTCGGGACAGCGCACAGATACGCAGTATTTT. Its protein is CASSFSGQRTDTQYF.

This chain joins TRBV7-9 and TRBJ1-1; D is unclear. V was trimmed by 1 base and J by 11 bases, leaving 14 bases between them. The CDR3 is made up of 13 amino acids. The V gene's germline CDR1 is SEHNR and CDR2 FQNEAQ (reference sequence). As DNA, the CDR3 is TGTGCCAGCAGCTTAGGCCAGGCCCGGGGTGCTTTCTTT. Its protein product is CASSLGQARGAFF.

The chain has TRBV4-3 and TRBJ2-1; 8 bases line up with TRBD2. The CDR3 has 18 amino acids. Germline trimming cut 0 bases from V and 0 bases from J; bases unmatched to any gene: 7. Germline values: CDR1 LGHNA, CDR2 YSLEER. The CDR3 region has the DNA TGCGCCAGCAGCCAAGATTTAGCGGGGACTAGCTCCTACAATGAGCAGTTCTTC. Its protein is CASSQDLAGTSSYNEQFF.

This sequence joins TRBV9 and TRBJ1-1, with TRBD1 identical over 7 bases. V shed 1 base, J shed 5 bases, and the junction held 8 bases outside the gene matches. Germline V CDR1 and CDR2: SGDLS, YYNGEE. CDR3 size: 15 residues. Written as DNA, the CDR3 is TGTGCCAGCAGCGTACAAGACAGGGTTGGTACTGAAGCTTTCTTT. Protein product: CASSVQDRVGTEAFF.

In DNA, the CDR3 is TGTGCCAGCAGCTTAAGGGCGGACAGCGACTATGGCTACACCTTC. Amino acids: CASSLRADSDYGYTF. The gene calls are TRBV7-2 and TRBJ1-2, with a tentative D call TRBD1 (6 bases). Per germline, CDR1 SGHTA and CDR2 FQGNSA. The CDR3 has 15 amino acids. V was cut by 2 bases and J by 3 bases, with 13 bases left in between. The whole variable domain, remainder taken from reference TRBV7-2 and TRBJ1-2, is GAGVSQSPSNKVTEKGKDVELRCDPISGHTALYWYRQSLGQGLEFLIYFQGNSAPDKSGLPSDRFSAERTGGSVSTLTIQRTQQEDSAVYLCASSLRADSDYGYTFGSGTRLTVV.

The CDR3 DNA sequence: TGTGCCAGCAGCTTAAATCCGGCCGGGGGAGCTTTCTTT. Its translation is CASSLNPAGGAFF. The chain couples TRBV7-2 to TRBJ1-1; D is perhaps TRBD1 (5 bases). Germline CDR1 is SGHTA and CDR2 is FQGNSA. The CDR3 has 13 residues. Trimming took off 2 bases at V and 10 bases at J, with 14 bases between the two ends. Full variable domain (remainder filled in from reference TRBV7-2 and TRBJ1-1): GAGVSQSPSNKVTEKGKDVELRCDPISGHTALYWYRQSLGQGLEFLIYFQGNSAPDKSGLPSDRFSAERTGGSVSTLTIQRTQQEDSAVYLCASSLNPAGGAFFGQGTRLTVV.

The V gene is TRBV4-1, the J gene TRBJ2-3; D not resolved. V lost 3 bases and J 0 bases, leaving 13 bases between the germline ends. Germline values: CDR1 MGHRA, CDR2 YSYEKL. This CDR3 contains 16 residues. CDR3 sequence: CASSHPSSSSTDTQYF. For the CDR3, the DNA is TGCGCCAGCAGCCACCCGTCCTCTTCTAGCACAGATACGCAGTATTTT.

For this clone: Other nucleotide sequences from this sample produce the same CDR3. This chain links TRBV5-1 with TRBJ2-2, with D perhaps TRBD2 (6 bases). The CDR3 extends over 14 amino acids. Germline values: CDR1 SGHRS, CDR2 YFSETQ. Trimming took 3 bases from V and 4 from J, leaving 10 bases between them. DNA for the CDR3: TGCGCCAGCAGCTCTGGGCGGGGCACCGGGGAGCTGTTTTTT. It yields the protein CASSSGRGTGELFF.

The chain is built from TRBV29-1 and TRBJ2-3; TRBD2 agrees at 7 bases. V dropped 3 bases and J dropped 4; count of bases not matched to a gene: 4. The CDR3 consists of 13 residues. Germline CDR1 SQVTM, CDR2 ANQGSEA. CDR3 nucleotides: TGCAGCGTTGACTGGGGACTACCAGATACGCAGTATTTT. As protein: CSVDWGLPDTQYF.

The J gene is TRBJ2-1, the V gene TRBV29-1; TRBD2 is a possible D gene (6 bases). The CDR3 runs 13 residues. The V gene lost 2 bases and the J gene lost 6 bases, with 11 bases spanning the gap. Germline CDR1 is SQVTM and CDR2 is ANQGSEA. This chain's CDR3 is CSVETSIANEQFF. The CDR3 DNA reads as TGCAGCGTTGAAACTAGCATCGCCAATGAGCAGTTCTTC.

The gene calls are TRBV6-1 and TRBJ2-2; perhaps TRBD2 as D (6 bases). V gave up 5 bases and J gave up 4 bases, with 11 bases separating them. The CDR3 extends over 14 amino acids. The V gene's germline CDR1 is MNHNS and CDR2 SASEGT. The chain's CDR3 is CASSMGGITGELFF. The CDR3 nucleotides are TGTGCCAGCAGTATGGGGGGAATCACCGGGGAGCTGTTTTTT.

This clone occurred a few times. The chain employs TRBV5-1 and TRBJ1-1, with TRBD1 matching over 7 bases. Germline CDR1 reads SGHRS; CDR2 reads YFSETQ. The CDR3 consists of 15 residues. Trimming at V came to 0 bases and at J to 3 bases, leaving 5 bases not matched to a gene. The CDR3 loop reads CASSLEGGAYTEAFF. CDR3 coding DNA: TGCGCCAGCAGCTTGGAAGGGGGCGCATACACTGAAGCTTTCTTT. The full variable domain, rest sourced from reference TRBV5-1 and TRBJ1-1, is KAGVTQTPRYLIKTRGQQVTLSCSPISGHRSVSWYQQTPGQGLQFLFEYFSETQRNKGNFPGRFSGRQFSNSRSEMNVSTLELGDSALYLCASSLEGGAYTEAFFGQGTRLTVV.

This sequence joins TRBV28 and TRBJ1-3, with D possibly TRBD1 on 6 matching bases. Germline values: CDR1 MDHEN, CDR2 SYDVKM. The length of the CDR3 is 14 residues. The V gene lost 4 bases and the J gene lost 2 bases, with 9 bases spanning the gap. The CDR3 coding sequence is TGTGCCAGCAGTTCGCAGGGGACTGGAAACACCATATATTTT. It codes for CASSSQGTGNTIYF.

V and J are TRBV5-1 and TRBJ2-5, with 12 bases matching TRBD2. The CDR3 runs 15 residues. V shed 2 bases and J 5 bases; nucleotides not matched to a gene: 4. Germline V lookup: CDR1 SGHRS, CDR2 YFSETQ. CDR3 coding DNA: TGCGCCAGCAGCTTTGGACTAGCGGGACGGGAGACCCAGTACTTC. Its translation: CASSFGLAGRETQYF.

Details on this clone: Other DNA sequences within the sample encode an identical CDR3. Written as DNA, the CDR3 is TGTGCCAGCAGCGTCGCGGGGAACACTGAAGCTTTCTTT. Its protein is CASSVAGNTEAFF. The chain employs TRBV9 and TRBJ1-1; D call uncertain. Germline lookup yields CDR1 SGDLS and CDR2 YYNGEE. Trimming took off 2 bases at V and 1 base at J, with 6 bases between the two ends. The CDR3 contains 13 residues.